These T cell receptor beta chains were read from a single sample in a study of human T cells and chemical hapten exposure. Each CDR3 protein is one row after TCRdb ran MiXCR on the RACE reads. The table shows some 54,000 distinct CDR3 sequences, with about 10% occurring only once. The starting material was whole blood, obtained in connection with sensitization to the hapten diphenylcyclopropenone (DPC). The origin of the receptors is a woman aged 45-65 years with alopecia areata. Some clones in this sample may be carry-over from other donors' samples. Each CDR3 is given without its conserved first and last residue.

TRBV28,TRBJ2-2,15,ASSLQGWGRGTGELF
TRBV10-3,TRBJ1-1,12,AISEVGKNTEAF
TRBV18,TRBJ1-1,10,ASSPNLDSAF
TRBV11-2,TRBJ2-7,14,ASSPVLSTTTYEQY
TRBV7-9,TRBJ1-3,13,ASSSRAPSGNTIY
TRBV5-1,TRBJ1-3,12,ASSLSNVGNTIY
TRBV2,TRBJ1-2,14,ASSVVRAPPNYGYT
TRBV29-1,TRBJ2-2,12,SVEDAGGPGELF
TRBV20-1,TRBJ2-7,9,SARESGEQY
TRBV7-2,TRBJ1-1,11,ASSLRRQREAF
TRBV12-3/TRBV12-4,TRBJ2-5,13,ASSPGTSGQETQY
TRBV11-2,TRBJ1-2,13,ASSLEGRSTGGYT
TRBV7-9,TRBJ2-3,14,ASSLRGASSTDTQY
TRBV12-3/TRBV12-4,TRBJ1-5,11,ASSSAENQPQH
TRBV9,TRBJ1-1,11,ASSVPLNTEAF
TRBV19,TRBJ2-5,12,ASSSTGTGRTQY
TRBV6-6,TRBJ2-2,13,ASSYSGTLTGELF
TRBV5-5,TRBJ2-2,13,ASSSQGALTGELF
TRBV5-4,TRBJ2-3,13,ASSLGGAGTDTQY
TRBV28,TRBJ2-3,13,ASSPGGVGADTQY
TRBV4-1,TRBJ1-5,13,ASSQDIHSNQPQH
TRBV19,TRBJ1-5,14,ASRPLSQVSNQPQH
TRBV9,TRBJ1-4,13,ASSPGQGTNEKLF
TRBV6-5,TRBJ1-2,12,ASSYSGPNYGYT
TRBV12-3/TRBV12-4,TRBJ1-4,15,ASSLSIRVANHEKLF
TRBV6-2/TRBV6-3,TRBJ2-7,11,ASRTGSVYEQY
TRBV29-1,TRBJ1-1,12,SVSSGHQNTEAF
TRBV6-6,TRBJ1-4,12,ASRPWASNEKLF
TRBV6-5,TRBJ2-1,14,ASSYSGTLTGNEQF
TRBV5-1,TRBJ1-1,13,ASSLERTLNTEAF
TRBV3-1,TRBJ2-1,12,ASSQDKGYNEQF
TRBV5-1,TRBJ2-7,13,ASSPGQNPTYEQY
TRBV4-3,TRBJ1-1,18,ASSQETGDRGLEMNTEAF
TRBV24-1,TRBJ1-1,16,ATSDLVGGRGDDTEAF
TRBV20-1,TRBJ1-1,12,SARDRIWTPEAF
TRBV5-5,TRBJ1-3,15,ASSLVGRTDSGNTIY
TRBV14,TRBJ1-1,13,ASSHGQGLNTEAF
TRBV6-5,TRBJ1-1,9,ASSYSKKAF
TRBV5-5,TRBJ2-1,15,ASSLDRYPSSYNEQF
TRBV7-9,TRBJ1-1,10,ASTRTGEKSF
TRBV20-1,TRBJ2-5,15,SARVFTSGVGQETQY
TRBV6-6,TRBJ1-5,10,ASSNGNRPQH
TRBV2,TRBJ1-2,12,ASSGPRQTYGYT
TRBV28,TRBJ1-5,10,ASRGTNQPQH
TRBV4-2,TRBJ2-1,18,ASSQDPWGGTLSSYNEQF
TRBV10-2,TRBJ1-1,10,ASSAVASRAF
TRBV28,TRBJ2-7,12,ASSAGQGAYEQY
TRBV12-3/TRBV12-4,TRBJ2-7,11,ASSLEQGARQY
TRBV25-1,TRBJ2-1,17,ASSEYGIGGGRRYNEQF